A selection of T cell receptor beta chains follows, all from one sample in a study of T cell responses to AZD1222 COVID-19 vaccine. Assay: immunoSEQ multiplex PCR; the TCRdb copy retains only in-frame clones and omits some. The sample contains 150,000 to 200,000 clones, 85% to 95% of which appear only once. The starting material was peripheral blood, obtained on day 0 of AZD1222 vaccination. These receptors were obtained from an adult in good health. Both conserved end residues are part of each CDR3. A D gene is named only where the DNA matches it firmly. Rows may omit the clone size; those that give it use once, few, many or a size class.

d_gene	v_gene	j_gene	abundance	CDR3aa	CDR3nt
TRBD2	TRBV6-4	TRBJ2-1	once	CASSDTSGAYNEQFF	TGTGCCAGCAGTGATACTAGCGGAGCTTACAATGAGCAGTTCTTC
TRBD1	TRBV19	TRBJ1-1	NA	CASSPRQGLGNTEAFF	TGTGCCAGTAGTCCGCGACAGGGCTTGGGTAACACTGAAGCTTTCTTT
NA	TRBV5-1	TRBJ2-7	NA	CASSLNPGPSYEQYF	TGCGCCAGCAGCCTGAACCCAGGGCCTTCCTACGAGCAGTACTTC
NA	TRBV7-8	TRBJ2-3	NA	CASSLVSGNGGQYF	TGTGCCAGCAGCTTAGTTTCCGGCAATGGGGGGCAGTATTTT
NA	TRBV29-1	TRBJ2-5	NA	CSQGGVPSLVQGETQYF	TGCAGTCAAGGAGGGGTCCCTAGCTTGGTACAGGGCGAGACCCAGTACTTC
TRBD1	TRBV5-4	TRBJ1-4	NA	CASSLPDRGNEKLFF	TGTGCCAGCAGCTTGCCGGACAGGGGGAATGAAAAACTGTTTTTT
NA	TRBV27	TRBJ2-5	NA	CASSHGRALGETQYF	TGTGCCAGCAGCCACGGACGGGCCTTAGGGGAGACCCAGTACTTC
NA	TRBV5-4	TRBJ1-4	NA	CASSIGGVNEKLFF	TGTGCCAGCAGTATCGGGGGTGTGAATGAAAAACTGTTTTTT
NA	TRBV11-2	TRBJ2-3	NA	CASSPGHGTDTQYF	TGTGCCAGCAGCCCCGGGCATGGCACAGATACGCAGTATTTT
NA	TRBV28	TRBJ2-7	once	CASSLPQGIGYEQYF	TGTGCCAGCAGTTTACCCCAGGGGATAGGTTACGAGCAGTACTTC
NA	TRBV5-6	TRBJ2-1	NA	CASSLFALYNEQFF	TGTGCCAGCAGCTTGTTCGCTCTCTACAATGAGCAGTTCTTC
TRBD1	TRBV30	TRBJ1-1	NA	CAWSSIPGQGNTEAFF	TGTGCCTGGAGCTCAATCCCGGGACAGGGGAACACTGAAGCTTTCTTT
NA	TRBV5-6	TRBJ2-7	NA	CASSANYEQYF	TGTGCCAGCAGCGCAAATTACGAGCAGTACTTC
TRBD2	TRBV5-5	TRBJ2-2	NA	CASRPGTSGRNTGELFF	TGTGCCAGCAGACCGGGGACTAGCGGGAGGAACACCGGGGAGCTGTTTTTT
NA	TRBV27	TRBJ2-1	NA	CASSLFQGIGNEQFF	TGTGCCAGCAGTTTATTTCAGGGGATCGGAAATGAGCAGTTCTTC
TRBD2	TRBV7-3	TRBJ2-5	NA	CASSFLAGPQETQYF	TGTGCCAGCAGCTTTCTAGCGGGCCCCCAGGAGACCCAGTACTTC
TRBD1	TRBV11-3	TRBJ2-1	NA	CASSSTGTYNEQFF	TGTGCCAGCAGCTCGACAGGGACCTACAATGAGCAGTTCTTC
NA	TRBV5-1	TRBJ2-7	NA	CASSPETVSPTGYEQYF	TGCGCCAGCAGCCCAGAGACAGTAAGCCCGACGGGATACGAGCAGTACTTC
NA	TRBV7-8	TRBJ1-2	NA	CASRTIRTRPLGGYGYTF	TGTGCCAGCAGGACCATACGGACAAGGCCCCTAGGTGGCTATGGCTACACCTTC
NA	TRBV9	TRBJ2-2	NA	CASSTPGTVDTGELFF	TGTGCCAGCAGCACCCCCGGGACCGTAGACACCGGGGAGCTGTTTTTT
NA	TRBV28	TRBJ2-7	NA	CASSFNGGNYRSSYEQYF	TGTGCCAGCAGTTTTAACGGCGGAAACTACAGAAGCTCCTACGAGCAGTACTTC
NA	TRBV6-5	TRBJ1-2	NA	CASRPGPRRTYGYTF	TGTGCCAGCAGACCTGGTCCGAGGAGGACCTATGGCTACACCTTC
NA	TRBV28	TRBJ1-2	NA	CASSSLLGVNGGYTF	TGTGCCAGCAGTTCCCTTCTGGGGGTCAACGGTGGCTACACCTTC
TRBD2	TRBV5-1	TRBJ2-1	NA	CASSSSGTSGSAAYNEQFF	TGCGCCAGCAGCTCTTCCGGGACTAGCGGGAGCGCGGCCTACAATGAGCAGTTCTTC
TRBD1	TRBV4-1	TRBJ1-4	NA	CASSQPRTGRREKLFF	TGCGCCAGCAGCCAACCTCGGACAGGGAGGAGAGAAAAACTGTTTTTT
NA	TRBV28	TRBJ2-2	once	CASSLNLPPGRSTGELFF	TGTGCCAGCAGTTTAAACCTCCCGCCGGGGCGGTCCACCGGGGAGCTGTTTTTT
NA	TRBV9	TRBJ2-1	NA	CASRPPSGGDNEQFF	TGTGCCAGCCGCCCCCCTTCCGGGGGAGACAATGAGCAGTTCTTC
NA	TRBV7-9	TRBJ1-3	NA	CASSLTLGGEPGNTIYF	TGTGCCAGCAGCTTAACCCTTGGTGGGGAACCTGGAAACACCATATATTTT
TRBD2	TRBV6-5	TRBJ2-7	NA	CASSSPSGSYYEQYF	TGTGCCAGCAGTTCCCCCAGCGGGAGCTACTACGAGCAGTACTTC
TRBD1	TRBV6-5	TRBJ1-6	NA	CASSFYRDREPLHF	TGTGCCAGCAGTTTTTACCGGGACAGAGAACCCCTCCACTTT
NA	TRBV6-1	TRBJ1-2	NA	CASSETRVLYGYTF	TGTGCCAGCAGTGAAACCAGGGTTCTCTATGGCTACACCTTC